This T cell receptor (beta chain) was obtained from a study of OX40 agonist ivuxolimab in advanced cancers. As for the study in general: The treatment was a fully human IgG2 OX40 agonist, ivuxolimab. With a range of roughly 20 to 80, age averaged approximately 60 years, and 75% to 90% were male. Broader study findings: The authors also found low normalized T-cell clonal expansion in some nonresponders.

Excluded were patients having autoimmune disease history or systemic immunosuppression. About this clone itself: The antigen remains undetermined.

This table comes from immunoSEQ multiplex PCR, and its TCRdb copy is limited to in-frame clones, with some not included. The table has roughly 42,000 clones, around nine tenths seen once. V lost 2 bases, J lost 2 bases, and 9 bases lay in between. The germline V gene encodes CDR1 MNHEY and CDR2 SVGAGI. This CDR3 is 14 amino acids long. The chain uses TRBV6-5 and TRBJ1-2; maybe TRBD1 (5 bases). This clonotype was obtained from an adult with an advanced solid tumor such as melanoma, head and neck, liver or kidney cancer. The specimen was CD4+ or CD8+ T cells sorted from blood, collected in a trial of the OX40 agonist ivuxolimab. CDR3 loop: CASSYEGSNYGYTF. Written as DNA, the CDR3 is TGTGCCAGCAGTTACGAGGGGTCAAACTATGGCTACACCTTC.